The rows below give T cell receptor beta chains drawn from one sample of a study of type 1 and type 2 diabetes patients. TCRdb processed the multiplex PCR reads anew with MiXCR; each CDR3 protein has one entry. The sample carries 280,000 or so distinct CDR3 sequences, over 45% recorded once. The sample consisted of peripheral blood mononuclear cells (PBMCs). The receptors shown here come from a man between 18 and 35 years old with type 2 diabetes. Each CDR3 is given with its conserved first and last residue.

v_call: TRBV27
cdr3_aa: CASGTGTPGWGNSGANVLTF

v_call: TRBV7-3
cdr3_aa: CASSLQGVADTQYF

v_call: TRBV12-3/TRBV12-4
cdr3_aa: CASSLSGTSGLGGELFF

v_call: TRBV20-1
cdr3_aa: CSARDYRTSGSYEQYF

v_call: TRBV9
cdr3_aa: CASSVASPAYEQYF

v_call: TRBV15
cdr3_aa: CATSSHNEQFF

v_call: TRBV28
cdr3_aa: CASSFFYGAYEQYF

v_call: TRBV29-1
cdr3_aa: CSVVVEAFF

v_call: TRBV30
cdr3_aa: CAWSVLRDTQYF

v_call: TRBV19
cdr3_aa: CASSIGLGGKSNQPQHF